These 13 T cell receptor beta chains were sequenced from one sample in a study of spatial heterogeneity in lung cancer. TCRdb reprocessed the 5' RACE reads with MiXCR, giving one entry per CDR3 protein. The sample carries about 85,000 distinct CDR3 sequences, approximately 20% recorded once. This sample's time point: sample taken at primary tumor resection. TCRs were sequenced from unsorted whole RNA of tumor, nontumor lung or PBMC. Sequenced here: PBMCs, sampled at surgery. The receptors derive from a male donor with early-stage non-small cell lung cancer.

The gene calls are TRBV6-5 and TRBJ2-1, with D possibly TRBD2 on 5 matching bases. With 7 bases removed from V and 7 bases from J, the gap between germline ends came to 14 bases. The length of the CDR3 is 13 residues. Germline lookup yields CDR1 MNHEY and CDR2 SVGAGI. CDR3 loop: CASTRAGGNEQFF. CDR3 DNA: TGTGCCAGCACGCGGGCCGGTGGGAATGAGCAGTTCTTC.

This clonotype was counted only a few times. CDR3 protein: CASSLYAGRTGELFF. CDR3 nucleotides: TGTGCCAGCAGCTTATACGCGGGGAGGACCGGGGAGCTGTTTTTT. The rearrangement uses TRBV11-3 and TRBJ2-2; D possibly corresponds to TRBD2 (6 bases). The CDR3 contains 15 residues. Trimming cost V 2 bases and J 5 bases, with 12 bases left between them. Germline lookup yields CDR1 SGHNT and CDR2 YENEEA.

This clonotype was seen many times. The rearrangement links TRBV20-1 to TRBJ2-3; 11 nucleotides match TRBD2. The germline V gene encodes CDR1 DFQATT and CDR2 SNEGSKA (reference sequence). The CDR3 is 16 residues long. The V segment lost 1 base and the J segment 5 bases; nucleotides outside the gene matches: 8. CDR3 DNA: TGCAGTGCTAGAGGTCTGACTAGCGGGAATAAAGATACGCAGTATTTT. Residues: CSARGLTSGNKDTQYF.

This sequence joins TRBV5-1 and TRBJ1-4; no reliable D call. Germline V gene data show CDR1 as SGHRS and CDR2 as YFSETQ. The length of the CDR3 is 15 residues. V was cut by 1 base and J by 2 bases, with 9 bases left in between. The CDR3 reads CASSLRDWTNEKLFF. CDR3 bases: TGCGCCAGCAGCTTGAGGGATTGGACTAATGAAAAACTGTTTTTT.

The CDR3 region is CASSSGQGPDEQYF. CDR3 DNA sequence: TGTGCCAGCAGCTCAGGACAGGGTCCCGACGAGCAGTACTTC. This rearrangement joins TRBV28 to TRBJ2-7; TRBD1 matches 8 bases. With V trimmed by 6 bases and J by 5 bases, 9 bases remained unmatched. The germline gives CDR1 MDHEN, CDR2 SYDVKM. CDR3 length: 14 amino acids.

The chain carries TRBV2 and TRBJ2-1; 9 bases line up with TRBD1. With V trimmed by 5 bases and J by 6 bases, 8 bases remained unmatched. The CDR3 spans 15 residues. Germline values: CDR1 SNHLY, CDR2 FYNNEI. The chain's CDR3 is CASSQTGGSGNEQFF. As DNA, the CDR3 is TGTGCCAGCAGTCAAACAGGGGGCTCTGGCAATGAGCAGTTCTTC.

The rearrangement joins TRBV9 to TRBJ2-2; D is uncertain. V lost 3 bases and J 6 bases, leaving 15 bases between the germline ends. Germline-derived CDR1 and CDR2 are SGDLS and YYNGEE. The CDR3 totals 15 residues. The CDR3 loop is CASSGWQASSGELFF. The CDR3 DNA reads TGTGCCAGCAGCGGATGGCAGGCATCGTCCGGGGAGCTGTTTTTT.

This clonotype was found a few times. The chain combines TRBV7-9 with TRBJ1-1; D is uncertain. V shed 5 bases and J shed 6 bases, with 19 bases lying between them. The length of the CDR3 is 15 residues. Germline assignment: CDR1 SEHNR and CDR2 FQNEAQ (reference sequence). CDR3 DNA: TGTGCCAGCAGCGCTTCCGGGCCATGGGCTCCTGAAGCTTTCTTT. Encoded protein: CASSASGPWAPEAFF.

There are a few counts of this clonotype. The chain joins TRBV30 to TRBJ1-4; 7 nucleotides align to TRBD1. J gave up 8 bases and V 1 base, and 4 bases lay outside the gene matches. CDR1 and CDR2 (germline): GTSNPN, SVGIG (reference sequence). The CDR3 has 13 residues. The CDR3 loop reads CAWSAGTEEKLFF. CDR3 bases: TGTGCCTGGAGTGCCGGGACAGAGGAAAAACTGTTTTTT. Supplemented by reference TRBV30 and TRBJ1-4, the full variable domain reads SQTIHQWPATLVQPVGSPLSLECTVEGTSNPNLYWYRQAAGRGLQLLFYSVGIGQISSEVPQNLSASRPQDRQFILSSKKLLLSDSGFYLCAWSAGTEEKLFFGSGTQLSVL.

The chain uses TRBV11-1 and TRBJ2-5; no clear D. CDR1 is SGHAT, CDR2 FQDESV, per germline (reference sequence). Trimming took off 3 bases at V and 5 bases at J, with 10 bases between the two ends. CDR3 length: 13 residues. The CDR3 nucleotides read TGTGCCAGCAGCTTTGGGGAAGGGGAGACCCAGTACTTC. This sequence encodes CASSFGEGETQYF.

This chain links TRBV5-6 with TRBJ2-4; no clear D. Germline assignment: CDR1 SGHDT and CDR2 YYEEEE. CDR3 length equals 13 residues. The V end lost 6 bases, the J end lost 1 base, and 8 bases lay between the germline ends. The CDR3 protein is CASTFWAKNIQYF. The DNA of the CDR3 is TGTGCCAGCACCTTTTGGGCCAAAAACATTCAGTACTTC.

The V and J genes are TRBV29-1 and TRBJ2-5; D call uncertain. There are 15 residues in the CDR3. Germline values: CDR1 SQVTM, CDR2 ANQGSEA. V was trimmed by 0 bases and J by 5 bases, leaving 16 bases between them. The CDR3 region is CSVEDFGVLGETQYF. Written as DNA, the CDR3 is TGCAGCGTTGAAGATTTTGGGGTCCTGGGGGAGACCCAGTACTTC.

This clonotype was counted between two and nine times. The CDR3: CASSQVKNTGELFF. CDR3 sequence (DNA): TGCGCCAGCAGCCAAGTAAAGAACACCGGGGAGCTGTTTTTT. The gene calls are TRBV4-1 and TRBJ2-2; no clear D gene. V was trimmed by 1 base and J by 1 base, leaving 4 bases between them. CDR3 length equals 14 residues. Germline V gives CDR1 MGHRA, CDR2 YSYEKL.